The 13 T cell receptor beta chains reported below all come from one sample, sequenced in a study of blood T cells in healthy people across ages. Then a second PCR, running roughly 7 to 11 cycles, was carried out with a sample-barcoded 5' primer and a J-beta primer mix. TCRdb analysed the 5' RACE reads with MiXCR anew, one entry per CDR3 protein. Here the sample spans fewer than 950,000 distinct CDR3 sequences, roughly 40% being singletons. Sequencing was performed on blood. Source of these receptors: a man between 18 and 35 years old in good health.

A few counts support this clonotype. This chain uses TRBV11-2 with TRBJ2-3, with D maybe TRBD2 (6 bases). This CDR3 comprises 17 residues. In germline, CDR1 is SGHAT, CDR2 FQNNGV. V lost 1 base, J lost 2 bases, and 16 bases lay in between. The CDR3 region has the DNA TGTGCCAGCAGCTTAGTAAGCAGGAGGGGCAACACAGATACGCAGTATTTT. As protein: CASSLVSRRGNTDTQYF.

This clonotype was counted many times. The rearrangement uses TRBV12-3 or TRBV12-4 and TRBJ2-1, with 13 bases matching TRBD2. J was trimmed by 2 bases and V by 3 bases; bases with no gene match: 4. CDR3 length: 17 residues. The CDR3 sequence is CASSLGLAGTTYNEQFF. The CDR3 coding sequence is TGTGCCAGCAGTTTGGGACTAGCGGGGACAACCTACAATGAGCAGTTCTTC.

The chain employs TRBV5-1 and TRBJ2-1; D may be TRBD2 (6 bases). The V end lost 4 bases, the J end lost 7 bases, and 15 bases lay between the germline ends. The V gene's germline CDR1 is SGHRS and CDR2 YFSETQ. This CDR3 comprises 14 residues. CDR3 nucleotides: TGCGCCAGCAGCCTTCTGAGTGGGGGGAATGAGCAGTTCTTC. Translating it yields CASSLLSGGNEQFF.

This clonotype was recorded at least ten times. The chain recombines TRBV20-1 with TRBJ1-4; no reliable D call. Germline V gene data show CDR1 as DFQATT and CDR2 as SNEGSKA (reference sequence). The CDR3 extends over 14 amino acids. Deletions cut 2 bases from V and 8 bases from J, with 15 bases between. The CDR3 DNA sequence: TGCAGTGCTAGACACGTAGGCGGCGTGGAAAAACTGTTTTTT. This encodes CSARHVGGVEKLFF.

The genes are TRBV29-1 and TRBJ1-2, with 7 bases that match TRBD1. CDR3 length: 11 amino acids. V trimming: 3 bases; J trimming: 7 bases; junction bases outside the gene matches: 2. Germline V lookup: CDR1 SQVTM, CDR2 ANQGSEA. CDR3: CSVDGQVGYTF. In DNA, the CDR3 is TGCAGCGTTGACGGACAGGTTGGCTACACCTTC.

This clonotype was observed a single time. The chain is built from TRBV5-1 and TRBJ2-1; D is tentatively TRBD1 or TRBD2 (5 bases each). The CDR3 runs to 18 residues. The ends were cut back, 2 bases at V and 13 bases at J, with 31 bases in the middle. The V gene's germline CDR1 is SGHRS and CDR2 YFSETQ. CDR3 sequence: CASSFSEGPEFRGKTQFF. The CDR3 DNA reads TGCGCCAGCAGCTTTTCTGAGGGTCCCGAGTTTAGGGGAAAGACCCAGTTCTTC.

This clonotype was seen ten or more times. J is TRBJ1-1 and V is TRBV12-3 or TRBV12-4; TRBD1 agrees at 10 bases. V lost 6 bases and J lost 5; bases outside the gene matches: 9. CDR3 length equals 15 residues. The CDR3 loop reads CASRGPGQGKTEAFF. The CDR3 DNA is TGTGCCAGCAGGGGACCGGGACAGGGGAAAACTGAAGCTTTCTTT.

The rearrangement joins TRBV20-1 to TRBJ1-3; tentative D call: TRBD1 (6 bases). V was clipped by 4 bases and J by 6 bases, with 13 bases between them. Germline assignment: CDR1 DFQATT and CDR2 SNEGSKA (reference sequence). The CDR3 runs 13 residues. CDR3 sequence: CSAIRTAKNTIYF. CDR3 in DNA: TGCAGTGCTATAAGGACAGCAAAAAACACCATATATTTT.

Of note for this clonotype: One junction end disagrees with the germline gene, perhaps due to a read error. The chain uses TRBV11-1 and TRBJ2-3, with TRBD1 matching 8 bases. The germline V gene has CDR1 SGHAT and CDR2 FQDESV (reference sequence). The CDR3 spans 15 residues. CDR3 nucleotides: TGTGCCAGCAGCCGGACAGGGAGGCGAACAGATGCGCAGTATTTT. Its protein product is CASSRTGRRTDAQYF.

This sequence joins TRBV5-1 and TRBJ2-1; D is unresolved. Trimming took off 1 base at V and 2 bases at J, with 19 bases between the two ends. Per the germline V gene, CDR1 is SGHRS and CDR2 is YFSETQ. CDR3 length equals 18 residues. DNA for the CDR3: TGCGCCAGCAGCTTGCATCTGGCCGAACCCCCACCCTACAATGAGCAGTTCTTC. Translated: CASSLHLAEPPPYNEQFF. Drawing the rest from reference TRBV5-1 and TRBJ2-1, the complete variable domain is KAGVTQTPRYLIKTRGQQVTLSCSPISGHRSVSWYQQTPGQGLQFLFEYFSETQRNKGNFPGRFSGRQFSNSRSEMNVSTLELGDSALYLCASSLHLAEPPPYNEQFFGPGTRLTVL.

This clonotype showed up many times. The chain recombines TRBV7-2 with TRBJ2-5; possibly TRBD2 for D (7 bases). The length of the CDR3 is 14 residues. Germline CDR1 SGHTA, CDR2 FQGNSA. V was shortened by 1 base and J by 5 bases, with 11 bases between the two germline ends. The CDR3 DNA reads TGTGCCAGCAGCTTAGAGGGAGGGGGGGAGACCCAGTACTTC. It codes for CASSLEGGGETQYF.

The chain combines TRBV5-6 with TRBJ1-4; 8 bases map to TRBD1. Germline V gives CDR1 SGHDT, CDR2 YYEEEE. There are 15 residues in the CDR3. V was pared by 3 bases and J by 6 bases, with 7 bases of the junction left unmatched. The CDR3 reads CASSSRGLVDEKLFF. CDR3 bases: TGTGCCAGCAGCTCCAGGGGGCTAGTTGATGAAAAACTGTTTTTT.

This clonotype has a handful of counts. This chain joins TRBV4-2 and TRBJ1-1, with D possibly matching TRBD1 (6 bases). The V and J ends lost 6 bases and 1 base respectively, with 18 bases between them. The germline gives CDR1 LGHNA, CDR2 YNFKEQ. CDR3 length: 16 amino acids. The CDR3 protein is CASSPARGQSNTEAFF. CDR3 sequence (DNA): TGTGCCAGCAGTCCCGCGAGAGGACAGTCGAACACTGAAGCTTTCTTT.